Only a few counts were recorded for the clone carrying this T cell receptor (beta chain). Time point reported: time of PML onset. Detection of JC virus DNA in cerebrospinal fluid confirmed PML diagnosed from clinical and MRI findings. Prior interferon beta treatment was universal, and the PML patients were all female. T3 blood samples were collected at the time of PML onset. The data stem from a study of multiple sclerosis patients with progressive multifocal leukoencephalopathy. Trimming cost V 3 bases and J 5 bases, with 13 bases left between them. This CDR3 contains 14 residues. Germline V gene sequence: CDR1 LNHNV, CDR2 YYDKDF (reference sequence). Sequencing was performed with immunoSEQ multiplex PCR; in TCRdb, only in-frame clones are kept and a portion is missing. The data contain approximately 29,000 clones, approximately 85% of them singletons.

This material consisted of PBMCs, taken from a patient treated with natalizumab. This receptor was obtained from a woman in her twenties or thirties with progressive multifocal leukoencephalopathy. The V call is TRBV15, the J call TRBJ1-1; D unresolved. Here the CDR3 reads CATSRDLAGTEAFF. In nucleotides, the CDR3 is TGTGCCACCAGCAGGGACCTGGCCGGGACTGAAGCTTTCTTT. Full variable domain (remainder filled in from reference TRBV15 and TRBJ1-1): DAMVIQNPRYQVTQFGKPVTLSCSQTLNHNVMYWYQQKSSQAPKLLFHYYDKDFNNEADTPDNFQSRRPNTSFCFLDIRSPGLGDTAMYLCATSRDLAGTEAFFGQGTRLTVV.